What follows are 23 T cell receptor beta chains derived from one specimen sequenced in a study of blood T cell repertoires in COVID-19. The data were produced by immunoSEQ multiplex PCR, yet TCRdb's version contains in-frame clones alone and is incomplete. The sample has about 200,000 clones, around 81% seen once. The material sequenced was PBMCs or T cells enriched from blood (not recorded which). The receptors come from a woman aged 40 to 50 with acute COVID-19.

The V gene is TRBV2, the J gene TRBJ2-2, with D possibly matching TRBD2 (5 bases). The CDR3 extends over 15 amino acids. V was cut by 8 bases and J by 0 bases, with 13 bases left in between. From germline, CDR1 is SNHLY and CDR2 FYNNEI. The CDR3 loop reads CASYEAGANTGELFF. The CDR3 nucleotides read TGTGCCAGCTATGAGGCGGGTGCGAACACCGGGGAGCTGTTTTTT. The full variable domain, its missing parts supplied by reference TRBV2 and TRBJ2-2, is EPEVTQTPSHQVTQMGQEVILRCVPISNHLYFYWYRQILGQKVEFLVSFYNNEISEKSEIFDDQFSVERPDGSNFTLKIRSTKLEDSAMYFCASYEAGANTGELFFGEGSRLTVL.

The rearrangement links TRBV9 to TRBJ1-1; 10 bases fit TRBD1. Germline V gene sequence: CDR1 SGDLS, CDR2 YYNGEE. There are 15 residues in the CDR3. The trim removed 3 bases at V and 3 bases at J, leaving 5 bases unmatched. The CDR3 nucleotides are TGTGCCAGCAGCGCACTCGGGACAGGGGACACTGAAGCTTTCTTT. Protein: CASSALGTGDTEAFF.

On this clone: At one end the junction does not follow the germline gene, possibly because of a read error. The rearrangement uses TRBV7-7 and TRBJ2-3, with a possible D match to TRBD2 (5 bases). In germline, CDR1 is SSHAT, CDR2 FNYEAQ (reference sequence). There are 16 residues in the CDR3. As DNA, the CDR3 is TGTGCTAGCAGCTTAGAGCCGGGGATGGGCACAGATACGCAGTATTTT. Translated: CASSLEPGMGTDTQYF.

This chain links TRBV7-9 with TRBJ1-2; a possible D gene is TRBD1 (5 bases). Germline CDR1 SEHNR, CDR2 FQNEAQ (reference sequence). This CDR3 is 15 amino acids long. Between the trimmed V and J ends, which lost 1 base and 1 base, there was a span of 10 bases. Written as DNA, the CDR3 is TGTGCCAGCAGCTTAGAACGGGGACTTAACTATGGCTACACCTTC. Translation: CASSLERGLNYGYTF.

The CDR3 loop is CASSSAGGKLFF. The CDR3 nucleotides are TGTGCCAGCAGTTCAGCGGGAGGAAAACTGTTTTTT. The rearrangement joins TRBV27 to TRBJ1-4; D call uncertain. There are 12 residues in the CDR3. Trimming shortened V by 4 bases and J by 10 bases, and 10 bases separated the two germline ends. Germline V gives CDR1 MNHEY, CDR2 SMNVEV (reference sequence).

This chain connects TRBV7-2 to TRBJ2-3, with D uncertain. Trimming took off 5 bases at V and 2 bases at J, with 5 bases between the two ends. Looked up from germline, CDR1 is SGHTA and CDR2 is FQGNSA. There are 12 residues in the CDR3. The CDR3 reads CASSLSTDTQYF. The CDR3 DNA reads as TGTGCCAGCAGCCTTTCCACAGATACGCAGTATTTT.

The table lists this clone with a count of one. The V call is TRBV13, the J call TRBJ2-1; tentative D call: TRBD1 (6 bases). Trimming stripped 1 base from V and 0 bases from J, with 7 bases between. Germline-derived CDR1 and CDR2 are PRHDT and FYEKMQ (reference sequence). This CDR3 is 15 amino acids long. The CDR3 sequence: CASSLADSSYNEQFF. DNA of the CDR3: TGTGCCAGCAGCTTAGCGGACAGCTCCTACAATGAGCAGTTCTTC.

The rearrangement joins TRBV25-1 to TRBJ2-3, with 11 positions matching TRBD2. Germline V gene sequence: CDR1 MGHDK, CDR2 SYGVNS. The CDR3 length is 14 residues. The V segment lost 4 bases and the J segment 6 bases; nucleotides outside the gene matches: 3. The CDR3 sequence is CASSVPSGRDTQYF. The DNA of the CDR3 is TGTGCCAGCAGTGTTCCTAGCGGGAGGGATACGCAGTATTTT.

The chain has TRBV2 and TRBJ2-7; D may be TRBD1 (5 bases). Deletions cut 1 base from V and 6 bases from J, with 10 bases between. The CDR3 consists of 13 residues. Germline loops: CDR1 SNHLY, CDR2 FYNNEI. DNA of the CDR3: TGTGCCAGCAGTGAAGGGCAGGGTACCGAGCAGTACTTC. Translation gives CASSEGQGTEQYF.

The rearrangement links TRBV12-5 to TRBJ1-2, with D unclear. The CDR3 spans 13 residues. Per germline, CDR1 LGHNT and CDR2 FRNRAP. V lost 3 bases and J lost 7, with 12 bases in between. DNA for the CDR3: TGTGCTAGTGGTTTCGCCGGGGTTCGTGGCTACACCTTC. It translates to CASGFAGVRGYTF.

The chain joins TRBV2 to TRBJ1-5, with TRBD1 as a possible D gene (5 bases). Germline V lookup: CDR1 SNHLY, CDR2 FYNNEI. The CDR3 loop spans 14 amino acids. Deletions cut 4 bases from V and 2 bases from J, with 9 bases between. CDR3 bases: TGTGCCAGCAGTGTTGGGGGGGGCAATCAGCCCCAGCATTTT. Translating gives CASSVGGGNQPQHF.

This clone turned up a few times. CDR3 nucleotides: TGTGCCAGCAGTCCCGTTACGAGGGGAGGGGAGACCCAGTACTTC. Translating it yields CASSPVTRGGETQYF. V and J are TRBV2 and TRBJ2-5; 7 bases match TRBD2. CDR1 and CDR2 (germline): SNHLY, FYNNEI. The CDR3 sequence is 15 residues long. The V and J ends lost 5 bases and 5 bases, in that order; junction bases with no gene match: 11.

The rearrangement uses TRBV5-6 and TRBJ1-2; unclear D gene. The CDR3 sequence is 13 residues long. CDR1 is SGHDT, CDR2 YYEEEE, per germline. The V gene lost 1 base and the J gene lost 8 bases, with 12 bases spanning the gap. In nucleotides, the CDR3 is TGTGCCAGCAGCTTGACAGTTGCCTGGGGCTACACCTTC. Its protein product is CASSLTVAWGYTF. The full variable domain, its missing parts supplied by reference TRBV5-6 and TRBJ1-2, is DAGVTQSPTHLIKTRGQQVTLRCSPKSGHDTVSWYQQALGQGPQFIFQYYEEEERQRGNFPDRFSGHQFPNYSSELNVNALLLGDSALYLCASSLTVAWGYTFGSGTRLTVV.

The chain combines TRBV24-1 with TRBJ2-7; 8 nucleotides match TRBD2. The CDR3 extends over 14 amino acids. Germline CDR1 KGHDR, CDR2 SFDVKD. The trim removed 9 bases at V and 1 base at J, leaving 7 bases unmatched. CDR3 DNA sequence: TGTGCCACCGAGACTAGCGACGGATCCTACGAGCAGTACTTC. Amino acid sequence: CATETSDGSYEQYF.

The chain links TRBV21-1 to TRBJ2-6; whether TRBD1, the table's D call, matches the DNA was not checked. TRBV21-1 is described as a pseudogene. The CDR3 runs to 17 residues. CDR3 sequence: CASSGPYSSSGANVLTF. For the CDR3, the DNA is TGTGCCAGCAGTGGGCCTTACTCGAGCTCTGGGGCCAACGTCCTGACTTTC.

This chain joins TRBV28 and TRBJ1-2, with D possibly TRBD1 on 5 matching bases. The CDR3 length is 13 residues. With 6 bases removed from V and 3 bases from J, the gap between germline ends came to 11 bases. Germline V gives CDR1 MDHEN, CDR2 SYDVKM. The CDR3 DNA sequence: TGTGCCAGCAGCAGGGTGAATGACTATGGCTACACCTTC. This translates into CASSRVNDYGYTF.

The chain employs TRBV27 and TRBJ2-7; 9 nucleotides agree with TRBD1. Losses at the gene ends were 2 bases for V and 1 base for J; bases not matched to a gene: 6. This CDR3 contains 16 residues. The germline V gene encodes CDR1 MNHEY and CDR2 SMNVEV (reference sequence). The DNA for the CDR3 is TGTGCCAGCAGTTTAAAAAACAGGGGGCCATCCTACGAGCAGTACTTC. Protein: CASSLKNRGPSYEQYF.

As concerns this clone: This specimen includes other DNA sequences encoding the same CDR3. The J gene is TRBJ2-7, the V gene TRBV20-1, with D possibly TRBD1 on 6 matching bases. Germline V gives CDR1 DFQATT, CDR2 SNEGSKA (reference sequence). This CDR3 has 11 amino acids. The ends were cut back, 3 bases at V and 7 bases at J, with 10 bases in the middle. CDR3 sequence: CSARAGVEQYF. The CDR3 DNA follows: TGCAGTGCTAGGGCAGGGGTAGAGCAGTACTTC.

This clone was seen only a few times. The gene calls are TRBV2 and TRBJ1-1, with TRBD1 matching 10 bases. The V gene end was trimmed by 6 bases and the J gene end by 5 bases; junction bases not matched to a gene: 6. Looked up from germline, CDR1 is SNHLY and CDR2 is FYNNEI. The CDR3 consists of 14 residues. CDR3 in DNA: TGTGCCAGCAGGATCGGGACAGGGGTGACTGAAGCTTTCTTT. It encodes CASRIGTGVTEAFF.

V usage is TRBV19 and J usage is TRBJ1-5, with D tentatively TRBD1 (5 bases). V was shortened by 2 bases and J by 3 bases, with 11 bases between the two germline ends. Per the germline V gene, CDR1 is LNHDA and CDR2 is SQIVND (reference sequence). The CDR3 loop spans 15 amino acids. The CDR3 DNA reads as TGTGCCAGTAGTATACAGTGGGGCTTCAATCAGCCCCAGCATTTT. It translates to CASSIQWGFNQPQHF.

Here the CDR3 reads CASSLDRGVSPLHF. The CDR3 coding sequence is TGTGCCAGCAGCTTAGACAGGGGAGTCTCACCCCTCCACTTT. V is TRBV7-6 and J is TRBJ1-6; 7 bases match TRBD1. This CDR3 region has 14 residues. Trimming took 1 base from V and 10 from J; bases not matched to a gene: 4. Germline CDR1 SGHVS, CDR2 FNYEAQ.

The chain is built from TRBV2 and TRBJ1-4; tentatively, D is TRBD1 (5 bases). The CDR3 sequence is 16 residues long. V lost 6 bases and J 7 bases, leaving 21 bases between the germline ends. CDR1 and CDR2 from the germline V gene are SNHLY and FYNNEI. Here the CDR3 reads CASRFGRALISEKLFF. CDR3 bases: TGTGCCAGCAGGTTTGGCAGGGCGTTGATTAGTGAAAAACTGTTTTTT.

This clone has just a few counts. This chain joins TRBV19 and TRBJ2-7, with D possibly being TRBD2 (6 bases). Germline CDR1 and CDR2: LNHDA and SQIVND (reference sequence). V was pared by 0 bases and J by 2 bases, with 17 bases between. CDR3 size: 17 residues. The CDR3 spells CASSIDRSGSGTYEQYF. The CDR3 region has the DNA TGTGCCAGTAGTATAGATCGGTCAGGTAGCGGCACCTACGAGCAGTACTTC.